The T cell receptor beta chain under discussion was sequenced for a study of shared clonotypes between healthy human individuals. Overall study context: A few men and two women, aged 18 to 49, were donors. Plates per donor: three CD4 naive, three CD4 memory, two CD8 naive, one CD8 memory. Findings and caveats of the study: All-four-donor shared clonotypes had higher generation probabilities than non-shared clonotypes did.

As processed by the authors: Junction-only immunoSEQ data arrived without quality scores, meaning filtering differed. Generated by immunoSEQ multiplex PCR, the TCRdb table keeps only in-frame clones and is missing some. The V and J calls and clone size come from that table; D and trimming were worked out from the DNA. Here the sample spans 950,000 to 1,100,000 clones, around 74% being singletons. As for this clone: Its antigen is as yet unknown.

V lost 0 bases and J lost 5; bases outside the gene matches: 8. Germline V gives CDR1 SEHNR, CDR2 FQNEAQ (reference sequence). This CDR3 spans 18 amino acids. Sequenced material: memory CD4+ T cells sorted from blood. Indicated subset: CD45RA-negative fraction. This clonotype originated in a man younger than 30 in good health. V is TRBV7-9 and J is TRBJ2-5; 14 nucleotides match TRBD2. The CDR3 DNA follows: TGTGCCAGCAGCTTAGCCCTTGGGACTAGCGGGGGAAGGGAGACCCAGTACTTC. Protein product: CASSLALGTSGGRETQYF.